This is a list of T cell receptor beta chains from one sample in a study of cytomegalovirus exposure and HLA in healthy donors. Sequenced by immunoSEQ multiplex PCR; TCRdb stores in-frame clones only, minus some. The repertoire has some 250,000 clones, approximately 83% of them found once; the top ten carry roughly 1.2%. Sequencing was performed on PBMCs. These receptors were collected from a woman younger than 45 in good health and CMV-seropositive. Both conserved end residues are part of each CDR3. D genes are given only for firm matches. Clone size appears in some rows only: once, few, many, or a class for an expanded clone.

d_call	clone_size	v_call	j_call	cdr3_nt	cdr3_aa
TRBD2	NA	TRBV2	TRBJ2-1	TGTGCCAGCAGTGAGCTAGCGGAGTACAATGAGCAGTTCTTC	CASSELAEYNEQFF
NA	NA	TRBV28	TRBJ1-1	TGTGCCAGCAGTTTAAGGAGTGGGGGCCACACTGAAGCTTTCTTT	CASSLRSGGHTEAFF
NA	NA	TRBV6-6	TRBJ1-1	TGTGCCAGCAGTTACCTAACAGGGTACACTGAAGCTTTCTTT	CASSYLTGYTEAFF
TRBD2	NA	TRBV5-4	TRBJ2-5	TGTGCCAGCAGCCGACGACTAGCGGGAGAGGAGACCCAGTACTTC	CASSRRLAGEETQYF
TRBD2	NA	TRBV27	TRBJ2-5	TGTGCCAGCAGTTTATCCCCGCCAACTCCGCAGGGACTAGCGAGGGGGTTAGAGACCCAGTACTTC	CASSLSPPTPQGLARGLETQYF
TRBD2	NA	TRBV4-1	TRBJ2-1	TGCGCCAGCAGCCAACCCTTAGCGGGAGGCCCTGTAAATGAGCAGTTCTTC	CASSQPLAGGPVNEQFF
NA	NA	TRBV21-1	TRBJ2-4	TGTGCCAGCAATCCCCTTCGGGGCATTCAGTACTTC	CASNPLRGIQYF
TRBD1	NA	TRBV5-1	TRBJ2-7	TGCGCCAGCAGCTCGCACACAGGGGGCTCCTACGAGCAGTACTTC	CASSSHTGGSYEQYF
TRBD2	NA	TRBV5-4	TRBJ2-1	TGTGCCAGCAGCCCCGTCCGGTCCGGGAGGGCCATCATTGAGCAGTTCTTC	CASSPVRSGRAIIEQFF
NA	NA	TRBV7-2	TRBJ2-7	TGTGCCAGCAGCTTACTCGGCGGGATGACATACGAGCAGTACTTC	CASSLLGGMTYEQYF
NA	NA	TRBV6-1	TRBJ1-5	TGTGCCAGCAGTGAAAAAGGGGGGGGAGTGAGCAATCAGCCCCAGCATTTT	CASSEKGGGVSNQPQHF
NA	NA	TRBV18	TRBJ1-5	TGTGCCAGCTCACCACTCTATAGCAATCAGCCCCAGCATTTT	CASSPLYSNQPQHF
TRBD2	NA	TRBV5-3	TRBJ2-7	TGTGCCCCATTTGTAGAGCGGGACCTCTCCTACGAGCAGTACTTC	CAPFVERDLSYEQYF
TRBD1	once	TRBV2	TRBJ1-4	TGTGCCAGCAGAGAGACAGGGAGGGAAAAACTGTTTTTT	CASRETGREKLFF
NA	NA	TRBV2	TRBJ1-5	TGTGCGACCAGACAGGACCTCAATCAGCCCCAGCATTTT	CATRQDLNQPQHF
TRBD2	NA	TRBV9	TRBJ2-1	TGTGCCAGCAGCGCAGGACTAGCGGTCGGCAATGAGCAGTTCTTC	CASSAGLAVGNEQFF
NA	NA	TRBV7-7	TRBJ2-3	TGTGCCAGCAGCTTGGGGCTCTCTCCAGATACGCAGTATTTT	CASSLGLSPDTQYF
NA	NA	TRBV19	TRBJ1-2	TGTGCCAGTAGTCCAGGGAATGGCTACACCTTC	CASSPGNGYTF
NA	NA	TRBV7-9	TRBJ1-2	TGTGCCAGCAGCTTAGGCGGGAGCCTCTATGGCTACACCTTC	CASSLGGSLYGYTF
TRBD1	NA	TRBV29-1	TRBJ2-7	TGCAGCGTTGGTGGGACAGGGGCCGCGTACGAGCAGTACTTC	CSVGGTGAAYEQYF
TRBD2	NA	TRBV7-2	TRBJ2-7	TGTGCCAGCAGCTTTAGGGTGGGGCAGCGGGAGGGCCAGGAGCAGTACTTC	CASSFRVGQREGQEQYF
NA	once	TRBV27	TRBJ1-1	TGTGCCAGCAGCGTAGGGGGAGCTGGTGCAGGGCGGAACACTGAAGCTTTCTTT	CASSVGGAGAGRNTEAFF
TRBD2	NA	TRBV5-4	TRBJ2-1	TGTGCCAGCAGCGGCGGGACTAGCGGGAGTAAAGATGAGCAGTTCTTC	CASSGGTSGSKDEQFF
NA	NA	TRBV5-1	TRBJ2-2	TGCGCCAGCAGCTTTGGTGGCGGGCCCGGGGCCGGGGAGCTGTTTTTT	CASSFGGGPGAGELFF
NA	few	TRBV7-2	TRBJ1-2	TGTGCCAGCAGCCGAAAGACAGTGAACTATGGCTACACCTTC	CASSRKTVNYGYTF
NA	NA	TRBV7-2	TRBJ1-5	TGTGCCAGCAGCCAGGGAAGTCAGCCCCAGCATTTT	CASSQGSQPQHF
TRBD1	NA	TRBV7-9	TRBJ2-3	TGTGCCAGCAGCTTGTTTCGTACCACCAGACAGGGTAGGACAGATACGCAGTATTTT	CASSLFRTTRQGRTDTQYF
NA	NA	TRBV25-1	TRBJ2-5	TGTGCCAGCAGTGAGCTCGCTACCCAAGAGACCCAGTACTTC	CASSELATQETQYF
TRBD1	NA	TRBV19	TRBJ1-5	TGTGCCAGTAGACCGGCCGGGACAGTCGGCAATCAGCCCCAGCATTTT	CASRPAGTVGNQPQHF
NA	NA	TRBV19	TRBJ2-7	TGTGCCAGTAGTATCCGGACTCAAATCTCCTACGAGCAGTACTTC	CASSIRTQISYEQYF
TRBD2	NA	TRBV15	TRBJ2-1	TGTGCCACCAGCTATAGCGGGAATGAGCAGTTCTTC	CATSYSGNEQFF
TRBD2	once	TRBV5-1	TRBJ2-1	TGCGCCAGCAGCTTGGATAATTTGGGGGTACGACTAGCGGGTTTGAATGAGCAGTTCTTC	CASSLDNLGVRLAGLNEQFF
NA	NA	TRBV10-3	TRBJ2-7	TGTGCCATCAGTGAACCGGGACACCGCTACGAGCAGTACTTC	CAISEPGHRYEQYF
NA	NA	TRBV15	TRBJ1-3	TGTGCCACCAGCAGCCCACCAGGGACTGGAAACACCATATATTTT	CATSSPPGTGNTIYF
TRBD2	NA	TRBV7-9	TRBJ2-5	TGTGCCAGCAGCCCCGGACTAGCGGGAGTTGGTGAGACCCAGTACTTC	CASSPGLAGVGETQYF
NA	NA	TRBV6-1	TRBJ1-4	TGTGCCAGCAGTGAAGCCAGTGCAACTAATGAAAAACTGTTTTTT	CASSEASATNEKLFF
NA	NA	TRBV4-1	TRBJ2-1	TGCGCCAGCAGCCAAGGGGCCCCTGGTGAGCAGTTCTTC	CASSQGAPGEQFF
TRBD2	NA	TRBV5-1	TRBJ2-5	TGCGCCAGCAGCCTGCTAGGGGGACTAGAAGAGACCCAGTACTTC	CASSLLGGLEETQYF
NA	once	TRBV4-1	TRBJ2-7	TGCGCCAGCAGCCAAGGGTTCAGTTACTACGAGCAGTACTTC	CASSQGFSYYEQYF
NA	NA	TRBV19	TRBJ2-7	TGTGCCAGTAGTGCTGACTACCAGGGGACGCAGTACTTC	CASSADYQGTQYF
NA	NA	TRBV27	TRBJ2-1	TGTGCCAGCTCCCGGCAGGGAAACTACAATGAGCAGTTCTTC	CASSRQGNYNEQFF
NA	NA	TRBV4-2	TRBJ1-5	TGTGCCAGCAGCCAAGATGGACAGCCTAATCAGCCCCAGCATTTT	CASSQDGQPNQPQHF
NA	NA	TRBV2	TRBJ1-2	TGTGCCAGCAGTGAAGCCGCGTATGGCTACACCTTC	CASSEAAYGYTF
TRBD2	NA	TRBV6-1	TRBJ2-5	TGTGCCAGCAGGCGCGGGGGGCAAGAGACCCAGTACTTC	CASRRGGQETQYF
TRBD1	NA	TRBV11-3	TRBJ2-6	TGTGCCAGCAGCCCCAGACAGGGCTCTGGGGCCAACGTCCTGACTTTC	CASSPRQGSGANVLTF
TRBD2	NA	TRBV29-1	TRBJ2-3	TGCAGCGTTGAGATGGCTAGCGGGGTAACAGATACGCAGTATTTT	CSVEMASGVTDTQYF
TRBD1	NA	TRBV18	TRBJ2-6	TGTGCCAGCTCACCAGGACAGGGAATCTCTGGGGCCAACGTCCTGACTTTC	CASSPGQGISGANVLTF
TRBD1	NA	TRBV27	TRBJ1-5	TGTGCCAGCAGTCCATTAAGGACAGGGGGTTATAGCAATCAGCCCCAGCATTTT	CASSPLRTGGYSNQPQHF
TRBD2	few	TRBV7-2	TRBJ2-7	TGTGCCAGCAGGGGAGCCGGGAGGTCCCACTACGAGCAGTACTTC	CASRGAGRSHYEQYF
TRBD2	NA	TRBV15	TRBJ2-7	TGTGCCACCAGCAGAGAAGAGATTACTAGCGGAGATTCCTACGAGCAGTACTTC	CATSREEITSGDSYEQYF
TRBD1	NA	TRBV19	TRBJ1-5	TGTGCCAGTAGTTACGGGACAGGGAATCAGCCCCAGCATTTT	CASSYGTGNQPQHF
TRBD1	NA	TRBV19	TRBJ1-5	TGTGCCAGTAGAGGGACAGGGGCTATAGGCAATCAGCCCCAGCATTTT	CASRGTGAIGNQPQHF
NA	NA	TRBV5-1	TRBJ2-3	TGCGCCAGCAGCTTCGCCGGGGTCACAGATACGCAGTATTTT	CASSFAGVTDTQYF
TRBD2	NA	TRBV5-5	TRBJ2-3	TGTGCCAGCAGCTTGGCGGGACTAGCTTCGACAGATACGCAGTATTTT	CASSLAGLASTDTQYF
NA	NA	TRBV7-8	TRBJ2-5	TGTGCCAGCAGCTTAGGAGGGAGGGGGGAGACCCAGTACTTC	CASSLGGRGETQYF
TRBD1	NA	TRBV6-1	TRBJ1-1	TGTGCCAGTTATTACAGGGGCATGAACACTGAAGCTTTCTTT	CASYYRGMNTEAFF
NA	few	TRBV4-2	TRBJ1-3	TGTGCCAGCAGCCAAGATTCGTCAAACACCATATATTTT	CASSQDSSNTIYF
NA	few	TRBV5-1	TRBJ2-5	TGCGCCAGCAGCCCTGGAAGCGTATCCGGGGCCCAGTACTTC	CASSPGSVSGAQYF
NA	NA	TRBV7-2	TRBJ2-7	TGTGCCAGCAGTCGCGGACAGAACTACGAGCAGTACTTC	CASSRGQNYEQYF
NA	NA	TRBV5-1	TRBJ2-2	TGCGCCAGCAGCTTGGAGGGGGTTAACACCGGGGAGCTGTTTTTT	CASSLEGVNTGELFF